Sequencing of this T cell receptor beta chain was carried out in a study of cytomegalovirus exposure and HLA in healthy donors. Study overall: Genetic ancestry analysis placed over 65% of the 410 or so donors that were genotyped in the Caucasian-associated cluster. Findings and limits, study-wide: Most TCR beta V segments were productive about 90% or about 30% of the time in an earlier analysis.

With regard to this clone: The antigen remains undetermined.

CDR1 LGHNA and CDR2 YNFKEQ come from the germline V gene. Germline trimming cut 4 bases from V and 6 bases from J; bases unmatched to any gene: 7. The CDR3 totals 17 residues. Unrecorded immune exposures were likely, despite nominal health at sampling. Both 60 Vbeta primers and 13 Jbeta primers went into the PCR. Original analysis: Later, an analysis found approximately 80 million unique TCR beta chains, and 8.5 million to 14 million of these were shared. Libraries were prepared by immunoSEQ multiplex PCR; TCRdb keeps only in-frame clonotypes and omits some of them. That table gives V, J and clone size, and the DNA gave D and trimming. The table has 25,000 to 35,000 clones, around two fifths seen once.

The chain is built from TRBV4-2 and TRBJ2-1; 15 bases align to TRBD2. The receptor was derived from a woman aged 50 to 60 in good health and CMV-seronegative. What was sequenced was PBMCs. In DNA form, the CDR3 reads TGTGCCAGCAGCCTATGGACTAGCGGGGGGGCAGTCAATGAGCAGTTCTTC. Translated, it gives CASSLWTSGGAVNEQFF.